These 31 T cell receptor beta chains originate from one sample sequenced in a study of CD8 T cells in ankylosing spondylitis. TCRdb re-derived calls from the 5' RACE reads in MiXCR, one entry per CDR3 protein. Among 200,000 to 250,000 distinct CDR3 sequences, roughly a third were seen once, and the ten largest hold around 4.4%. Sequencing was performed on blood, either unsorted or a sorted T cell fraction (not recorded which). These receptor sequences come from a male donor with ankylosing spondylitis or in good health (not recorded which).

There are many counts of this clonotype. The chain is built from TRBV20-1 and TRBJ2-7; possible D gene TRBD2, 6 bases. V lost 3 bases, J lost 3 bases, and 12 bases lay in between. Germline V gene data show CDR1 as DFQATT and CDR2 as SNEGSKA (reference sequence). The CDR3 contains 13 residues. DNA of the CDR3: TGCAGTGCTAGGAGCGGGTTGGACTACGAGCAGTACTTC. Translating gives CSARSGLDYEQYF.

The CDR3 DNA follows: TGTGCCAGCAGCTCCTCGGGACAGGGGATGAACGAGCAGTACTTC. It translates to CASSSSGQGMNEQYF. This sequence joins TRBV7-2 and TRBJ2-7; 10 bases align to TRBD1. The CDR3 is 15 amino acids. V dropped 4 bases and J dropped 5; count of bases not matched to a gene: 8. Germline V CDR1 and CDR2: SGHTA, FQGNSA.

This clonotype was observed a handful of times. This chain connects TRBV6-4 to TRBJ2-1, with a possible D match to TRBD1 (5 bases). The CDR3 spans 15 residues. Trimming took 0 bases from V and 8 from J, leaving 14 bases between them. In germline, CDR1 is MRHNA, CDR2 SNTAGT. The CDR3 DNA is TGTGCCAGCAGTGACTCAGGGGTCCTCCCGGATGAGCAGTTCTTC. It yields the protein CASSDSGVLPDEQFF.

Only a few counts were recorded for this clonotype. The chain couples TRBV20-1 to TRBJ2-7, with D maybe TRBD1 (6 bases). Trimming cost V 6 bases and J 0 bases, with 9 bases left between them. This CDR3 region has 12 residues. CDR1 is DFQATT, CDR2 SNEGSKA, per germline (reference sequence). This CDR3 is CSAHRDSYEQYF. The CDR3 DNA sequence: TGCAGTGCCCACAGGGACTCCTACGAGCAGTACTTC.

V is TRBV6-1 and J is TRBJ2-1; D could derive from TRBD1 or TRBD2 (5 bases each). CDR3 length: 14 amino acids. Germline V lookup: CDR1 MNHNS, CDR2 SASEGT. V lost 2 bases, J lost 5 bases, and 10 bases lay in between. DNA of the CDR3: TGTGCCAGCAGTGAACGAGGGGCGGACAATGAGCAGTTCTTC. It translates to CASSERGADNEQFF.

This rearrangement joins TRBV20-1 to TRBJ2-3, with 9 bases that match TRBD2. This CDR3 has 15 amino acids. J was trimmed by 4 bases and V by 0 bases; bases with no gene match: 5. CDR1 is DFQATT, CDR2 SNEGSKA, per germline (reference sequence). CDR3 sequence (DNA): TGCAGTGCTAGAGAAGCTAGCGGGGACGCAGATACGCAGTATTTT. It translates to CSAREASGDADTQYF.

The CDR3 reads CASNPGGTYEQYF. CDR3 nucleotide sequence: TGTGCCAGCAATCCAGGGGGCACCTACGAGCAGTACTTC. The chain joins TRBV2 to TRBJ2-7, with 8 bases that match TRBD1. The junction had 4 bases not matched to a gene; V was cut back by 7 bases and J by 2 bases. This CDR3 contains 13 residues. Germline V gene lookup returns CDR1 SNHLY and CDR2 FYNNEI.

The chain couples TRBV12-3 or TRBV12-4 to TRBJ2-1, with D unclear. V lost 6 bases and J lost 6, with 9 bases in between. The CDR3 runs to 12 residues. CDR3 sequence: CASRTLLNEQFF. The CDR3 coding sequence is TGTGCCAGCAGGACCCTGCTCAATGAGCAGTTCTTC.

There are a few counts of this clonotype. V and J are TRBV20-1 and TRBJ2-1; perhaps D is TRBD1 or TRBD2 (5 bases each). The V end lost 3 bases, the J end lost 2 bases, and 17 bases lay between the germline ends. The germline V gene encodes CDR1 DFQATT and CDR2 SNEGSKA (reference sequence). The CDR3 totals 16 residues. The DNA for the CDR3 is TGCAGTGCTAGGGTAACTGGTGGGGGAGCCTACAATGAGCAGTTCTTC. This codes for CSARVTGGGAYNEQFF.

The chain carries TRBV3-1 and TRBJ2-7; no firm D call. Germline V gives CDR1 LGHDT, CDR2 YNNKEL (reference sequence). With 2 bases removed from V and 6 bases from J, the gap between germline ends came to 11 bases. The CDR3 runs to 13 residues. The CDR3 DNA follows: TGTGCCAGCAGCCAAACAGTCCGGATCGAGCAGTACTTC. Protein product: CASSQTVRIEQYF.

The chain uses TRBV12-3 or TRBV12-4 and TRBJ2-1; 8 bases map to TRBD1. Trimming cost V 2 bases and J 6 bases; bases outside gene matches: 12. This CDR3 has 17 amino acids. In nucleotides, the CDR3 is TGTGCCAGCAGTTTATCCCCAGGGGGCCCATCGGGCAATGAGCAGTTCTTC. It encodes CASSLSPGGPSGNEQFF.

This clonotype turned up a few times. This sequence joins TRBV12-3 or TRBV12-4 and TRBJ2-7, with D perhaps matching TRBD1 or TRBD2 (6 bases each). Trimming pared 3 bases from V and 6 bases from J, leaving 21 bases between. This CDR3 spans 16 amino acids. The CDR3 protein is CASSLGGGGVVGEQYF. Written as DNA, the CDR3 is TGTGCCAGCAGTTTGGGGGGCGGAGGGGTAGTAGGCGAGCAGTACTTC.

The CDR3 region is CASSLRTSGGGSPIRNEQFF. The DNA of the CDR3 is TGTGCCAGCAGTTTAAGGACTAGCGGGGGGGGTTCCCCTATTCGCAATGAGCAGTTCTTC. This sequence joins TRBV12-3 or TRBV12-4 and TRBJ2-1, with 15 positions matching TRBD2. Trimming removed 2 bases from V and 6 bases from J; junction bases left unmatched: 14. The CDR3 runs 20 residues.

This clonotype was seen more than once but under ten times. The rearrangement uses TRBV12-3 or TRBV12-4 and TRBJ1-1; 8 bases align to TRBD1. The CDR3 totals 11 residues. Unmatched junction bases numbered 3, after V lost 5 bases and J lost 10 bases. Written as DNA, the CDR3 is TGTGCCAGCAGTAGAGGACAGGGAGCTTTCTTT. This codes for CASSRGQGAFF.

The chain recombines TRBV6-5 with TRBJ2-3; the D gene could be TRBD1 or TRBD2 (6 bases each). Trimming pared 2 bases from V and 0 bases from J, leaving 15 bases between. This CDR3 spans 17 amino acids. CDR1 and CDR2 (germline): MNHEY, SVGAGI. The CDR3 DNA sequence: TGTGCCAGCAGTTACGGGGGGCAGGGATCTAGCACAGATACGCAGTATTTT. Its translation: CASSYGGQGSSTDTQYF.

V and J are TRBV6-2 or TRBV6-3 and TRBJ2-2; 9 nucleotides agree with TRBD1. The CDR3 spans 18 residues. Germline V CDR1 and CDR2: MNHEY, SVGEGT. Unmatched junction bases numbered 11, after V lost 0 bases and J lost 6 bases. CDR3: CASSYSSGTGNSAGELFF. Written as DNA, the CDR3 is TGTGCCAGCAGTTACTCGAGCGGGACAGGGAATTCCGCCGGGGAGCTGTTTTTT.

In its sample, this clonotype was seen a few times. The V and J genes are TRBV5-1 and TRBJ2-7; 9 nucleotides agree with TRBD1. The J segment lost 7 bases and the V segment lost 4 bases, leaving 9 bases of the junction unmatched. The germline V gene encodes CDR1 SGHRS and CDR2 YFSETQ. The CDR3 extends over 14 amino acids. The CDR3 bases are TGCGCCAGCAGCCCGGGACAGGGTCAATGGGAGCAGTACTTC. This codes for CASSPGQGQWEQYF.

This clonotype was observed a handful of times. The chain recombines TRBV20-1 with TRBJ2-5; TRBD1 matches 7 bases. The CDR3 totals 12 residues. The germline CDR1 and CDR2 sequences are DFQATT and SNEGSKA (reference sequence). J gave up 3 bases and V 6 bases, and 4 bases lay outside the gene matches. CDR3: CSATGQEETQYF. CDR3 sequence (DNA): TGCAGTGCCACCGGACAGGAAGAGACCCAGTACTTC.

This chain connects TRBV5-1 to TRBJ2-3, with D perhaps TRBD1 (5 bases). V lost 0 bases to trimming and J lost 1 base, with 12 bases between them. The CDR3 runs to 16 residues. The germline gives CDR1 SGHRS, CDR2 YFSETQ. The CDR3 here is CASSLDPGPGTDTQYF. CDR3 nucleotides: TGCGCCAGCAGCTTGGATCCAGGGCCCGGCACAGATACGCAGTATTTT.

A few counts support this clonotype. The DNA for the CDR3 is TGCAGTGCTAGCGTATCATATAGGGAGACCCAGTACTTC. Its protein is CSASVSYRETQYF. This chain connects TRBV20-1 to TRBJ2-5; D gene ambiguous. Germline V lookup: CDR1 DFQATT, CDR2 SNEGSKA (reference sequence). V lost 3 bases and J 5 bases, leaving 13 bases between the germline ends. This CDR3 spans 13 amino acids.

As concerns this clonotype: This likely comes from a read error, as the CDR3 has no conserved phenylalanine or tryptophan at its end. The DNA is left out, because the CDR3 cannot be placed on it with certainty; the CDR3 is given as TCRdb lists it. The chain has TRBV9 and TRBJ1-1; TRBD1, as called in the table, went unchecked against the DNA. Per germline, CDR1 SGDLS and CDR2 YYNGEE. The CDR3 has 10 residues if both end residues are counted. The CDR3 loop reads CASSPRGHKK.

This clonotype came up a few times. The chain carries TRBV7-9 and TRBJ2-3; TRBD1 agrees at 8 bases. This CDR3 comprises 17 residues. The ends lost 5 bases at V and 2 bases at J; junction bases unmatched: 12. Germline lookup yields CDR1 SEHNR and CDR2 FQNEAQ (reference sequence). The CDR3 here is CASSILWTGRDTDTQYF. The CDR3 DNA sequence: TGTGCCAGCAGCATACTCTGGACAGGGCGCGACACAGATACGCAGTATTTT.

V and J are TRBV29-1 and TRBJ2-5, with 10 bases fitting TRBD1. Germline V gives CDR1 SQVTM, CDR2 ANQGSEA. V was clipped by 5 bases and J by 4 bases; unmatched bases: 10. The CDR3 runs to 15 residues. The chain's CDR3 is CSVLTGQGVVETQYF. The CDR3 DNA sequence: TGCAGCGTTCTAACCGGACAGGGGGTCGTAGAGACCCAGTACTTC.

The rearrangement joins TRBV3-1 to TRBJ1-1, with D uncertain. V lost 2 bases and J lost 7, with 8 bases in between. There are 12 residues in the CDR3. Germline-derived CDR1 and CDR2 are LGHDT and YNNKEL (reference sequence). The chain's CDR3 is CASSQKGFEAFF. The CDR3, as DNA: TGTGCCAGCAGCCAAAAGGGTTTTGAAGCTTTCTTT.

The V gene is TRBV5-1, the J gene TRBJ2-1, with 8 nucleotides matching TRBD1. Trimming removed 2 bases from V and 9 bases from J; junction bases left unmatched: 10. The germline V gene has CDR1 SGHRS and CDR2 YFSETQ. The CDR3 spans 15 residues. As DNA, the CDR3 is TGCGCCAGCAGCTTCCTGGACAGGGATTCCCCTGAGCAGTTCTTC. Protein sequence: CASSFLDRDSPEQFF. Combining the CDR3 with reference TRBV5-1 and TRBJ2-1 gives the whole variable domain KAGVTQTPRYLIKTRGQQVTLSCSPISGHRSVSWYQQTPGQGLQFLFEYFSETQRNKGNFPGRFSGRQFSNSRSEMNVSTLELGDSALYLCASSFLDRDSPEQFFGPGTRLTVL.

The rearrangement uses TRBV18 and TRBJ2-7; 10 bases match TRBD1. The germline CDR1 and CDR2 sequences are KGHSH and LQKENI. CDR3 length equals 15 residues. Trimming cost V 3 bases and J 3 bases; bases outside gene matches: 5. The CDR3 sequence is CASSPGTGAYYEQYF. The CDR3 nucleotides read TGTGCCAGCTCACCGGGGACAGGGGCTTACTACGAGCAGTACTTC.

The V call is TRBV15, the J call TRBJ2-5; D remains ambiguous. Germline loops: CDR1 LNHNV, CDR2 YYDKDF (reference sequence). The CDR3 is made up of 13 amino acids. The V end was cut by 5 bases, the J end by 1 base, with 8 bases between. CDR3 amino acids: CATSPRAQETQYF. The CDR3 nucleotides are TGTGCCACCAGCCCCCGGGCCCAAGAGACCCAGTACTTC.

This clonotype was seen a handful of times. This chain's CDR3 is CASTRRQSSGNTIYF. The CDR3 nucleotides are TGTGCCAGCACACGTCGACAGAGCTCTGGAAACACCATATATTTT. The chain combines TRBV12-3 or TRBV12-4 with TRBJ1-3; D possibly corresponds to TRBD1 (5 bases). Trimming left V 7 bases short and J 0 bases short, with 13 bases between. CDR3 length: 15 residues.

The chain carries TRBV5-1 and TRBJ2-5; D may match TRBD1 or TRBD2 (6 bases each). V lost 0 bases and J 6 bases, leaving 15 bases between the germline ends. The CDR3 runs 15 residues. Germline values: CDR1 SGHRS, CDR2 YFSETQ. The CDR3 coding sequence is TGCGCCAGCAGCTTGGAAGGGGGGCCATCACAGACCCAGTACTTC. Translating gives CASSLEGGPSQTQYF.

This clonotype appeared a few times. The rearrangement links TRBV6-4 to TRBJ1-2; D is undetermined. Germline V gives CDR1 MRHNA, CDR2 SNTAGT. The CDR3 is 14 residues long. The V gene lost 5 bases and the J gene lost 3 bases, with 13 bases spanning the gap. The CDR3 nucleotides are TGTGCCAGCAGTCCTTTAGGAGGCGACTATGGCTACACCTTC. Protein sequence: CASSPLGGDYGYTF.

This CDR3 is CASNDRGLWGYTF. The CDR3 bases are TGTGCCAGCAACGACAGGGGGCTGTGGGGCTACACCTTC. This chain connects TRBV6-6 to TRBJ1-2; 10 nucleotides line up with TRBD1. Germline V gene lookup returns CDR1 MNHNY and CDR2 SVGAGI (reference sequence). With 7 bases clipped from V and 8 bases from J, the junction kept 7 bases outside the gene matches. CDR3 length: 13 amino acids.